This TCR beta chain was captured in a study of neoadjuvant anti-PD-1 for oral cavity cancer. The protocol was immunoSEQ multiplex PCR, while the TCRdb copy is restricted to in-frame clones and leaves out a portion. The data hold about 16,000 clones, with approximately 61% observed a single time. Patients were newly diagnosed with stage II-IVA oral cavity squamous cell carcinoma without prior systemic or radiation treatment. Cohort: HPV-negative, locally advanced oral cavity squamous cell carcinoma patients. General study results and limits: Post-nivolumab, blood T cell clonality was significantly elevated in non-responders.

As to this clone: Antigen unknown.

This receptor was obtained from a person aged 40 to 85 with oral cavity squamous cell carcinoma. This sample comprised PBMCs, obtained before nivolumab (anti-PD-1) treatment.

The chain's CDR3 is CASKPGQGGYEQYF. The DNA for the CDR3 is TGCGCCAGCAAGCCGGGACAGGGGGGCTACGAGCAGTACTTC. The rearrangement links TRBV10-2 to TRBJ2-7, with TRBD1 matching 11 bases. The V gene end was trimmed by 7 bases and the J gene end by 3 bases; junction bases not matched to a gene: 5. Germline V lookup: CDR1 WSHSY, CDR2 SAAADI. CDR3 length: 14 residues.